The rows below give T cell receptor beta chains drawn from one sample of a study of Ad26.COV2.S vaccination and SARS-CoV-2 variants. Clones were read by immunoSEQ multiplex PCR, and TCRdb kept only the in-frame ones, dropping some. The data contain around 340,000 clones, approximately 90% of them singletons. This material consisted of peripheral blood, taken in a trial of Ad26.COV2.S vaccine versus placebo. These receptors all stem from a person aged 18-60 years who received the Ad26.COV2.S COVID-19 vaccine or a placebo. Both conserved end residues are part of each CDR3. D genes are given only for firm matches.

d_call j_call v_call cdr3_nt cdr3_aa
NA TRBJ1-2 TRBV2 TGTGCCAGCAGTGAAGAACAGTATAACTATGGCTACACCTTC CASSEEQYNYGYTF
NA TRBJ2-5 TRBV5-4 TGTGCCAGCAGCTTACGGGGCGTGGAGACCCAGTACTTC CASSLRGVETQYF
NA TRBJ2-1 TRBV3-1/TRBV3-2 TGTGCCAGCAGCCAAGGTCGACTTTCGGATGAGCAGTTCTTC CASSQGRLSDEQFF
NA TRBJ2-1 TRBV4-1 TGCGCCAGCAGCCAAGGTGGAGGAAACTACAATGAGCAGTTCTTC CASSQGGGNYNEQFF
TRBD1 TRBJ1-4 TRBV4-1 TGCGCCAGCAGCCAACGTAGACAGGGGAAGGATGAAAAACTGTTTTTT CASSQRRQGKDEKLFF
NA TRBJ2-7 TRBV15 TGTGCCACCAGCAGAGATATTGTCTCCTACGAGCAGTACTTC CATSRDIVSYEQYF
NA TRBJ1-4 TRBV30 TGTGCCTGGAGTTCAGGACAGTATAATGAAAAACTGTTTTTT CAWSSGQYNEKLFF
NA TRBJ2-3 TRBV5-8 TGTGCCAGCAGCTTGTACGGGGGGCGTACAGATACGCAGTATTTT CASSLYGGRTDTQYF
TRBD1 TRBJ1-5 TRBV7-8 TGTGCCACCTCAACAGGGGCGGGGGTTAATCAGCCCCAGCATTTT CATSTGAGVNQPQHF
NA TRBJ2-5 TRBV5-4 TGTGCCAGCAGCTTGGGGGGTCCAGGCCAAATTGAGACCCAGTACTTC CASSLGGPGQIETQYF
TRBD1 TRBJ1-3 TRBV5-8 TGTGCCAGCAGCTTCGGGACAGGCTCTGGAAACACCATATATTTT CASSFGTGSGNTIYF
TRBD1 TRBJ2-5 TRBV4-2 TGTGCCAGCACCTTAGGGTCTGTAACATTGTGGGGACAGGGACCTGAAGAGACCCAGTACTTC CASTLGSVTLWGQGPEETQYF
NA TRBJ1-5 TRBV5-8 TGTGCCAGCAGCTTATGGGAATATAGCAATCAGCCCCAGCATTTT CASSLWEYSNQPQHF
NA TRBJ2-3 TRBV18 TGTGCCAGCTCACCACAGGAGTCTGGGGGTACGCAGTATTTT CASSPQESGGTQYF
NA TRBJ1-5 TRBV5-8 TGTGCCAGCAGCTTGTGGGCAGAAAACAATCAGCCCCAGCATTTT CASSLWAENNQPQHF
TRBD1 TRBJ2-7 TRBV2 TGTGTTACAACAGGGGCTGGTATCCACGAGCAGTACTTC CVTTGAGIHEQYF
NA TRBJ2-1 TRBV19 TGTGCCAGTATGAGTTACAATGAGCAGTTCTTC CASMSYNEQFF
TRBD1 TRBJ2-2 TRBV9 TGTGCCAGCAGCCCGACCGGGACAGGGGGCACCGGGGAGCTGTTTTTT CASSPTGTGGTGELFF
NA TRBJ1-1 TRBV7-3 TGTGCCAGCAGCTCCAACAGGGCTGGGGAAGCTTTCTTT CASSSNRAGEAFF